The 3 T cell receptor beta chains below all came from one sample that was sequenced in a study of molecular identifiers for immune sequencing clone quantification. TCRdb called the PCR reads again in MiXCR, with one record for every CDR3 protein. This table holds more than 550,000 distinct CDR3 sequences, about 25% found once. The sequenced material came from naive CD8+ T cells from blood, with Jurkat cell RNA spiked in. Subset in this sample: FACS-sorted CD8+CD4-CCR7+CD45RA+ naive T cells. The receptors were sampled from a human donor in good health. Some libraries in this study had Jurkat cell RNA spiked in.

This clonotype was detected ten times or more. This chain connects TRBV24-1 to TRBJ2-2; D ambiguous. Trimming left V 4 bases short and J 1 base short, with 12 bases between. This CDR3 is 16 amino acids long. CDR1 KGHDR and CDR2 SFDVKD come from the germline V gene. The CDR3 region has the DNA TGTGCCACCAGTGACACAGACATCCTGAACACCGGGGAGCTGTTTTTT. Protein sequence: CATSDTDILNTGELFF.

This clonotype was recorded at least ten times. This rearrangement joins TRBV28 to TRBJ2-7, with D perhaps TRBD2 (5 bases). Germline V gene sequence: CDR1 MDHEN, CDR2 SYDVKM. V was clipped by 3 bases and J by 3 bases, with 15 bases between them. This CDR3 spans 15 amino acids. The CDR3 region is CASSFSRESGYEQYF. CDR3 nucleotides: TGTGCCAGCAGTTTTTCGAGGGAGTCTGGCTACGAGCAGTACTTC.

This clonotype has a single count. A clone one base away is much larger, so this may be a read error. The V gene is TRBV19, the J gene TRBJ2-2, with a possible D match to TRBD2 (6 bases). The CDR3 length is 14 residues. Per the germline V gene, CDR1 is LNHDA and CDR2 is SQIVND (reference sequence). As DNA, the CDR3 is TGTGCCAGTAGTATAGGCCCTTTAACCGGGGGGCTGTTTTTT. This codes for CASSIGPLTGGLFF.